This T cell receptor beta chain was captured by sequencing in a study of tumor T cells in aggressive B-cell lymphoma. Clones were sequenced by immunoSEQ multiplex PCR, and TCRdb holds only the in-frame ones, with some missing. The sample consists of thousands of clones, about nine tenths of them appearing once. Material for sequencing was tumor tissue. This receptor was identified in an adult with diffuse large B cell lymphoma.

The chain's CDR3 is CASSLAGGGVAGELFF. In DNA, the CDR3 is TGTGCCAGCAGCTTAGCAGGGGGCGGTGTCGCCGGGGAGCTGTTTTTT. The chain carries TRBV7-9 and TRBJ2-2; 7 nucleotides agree with TRBD1. Germline V lookup: CDR1 SEHNR, CDR2 FQNEAQ (reference sequence). The CDR3 runs to 16 residues. J gave up 6 bases and V 0 bases, and 7 bases lay outside the gene matches.